The rows below give T cell receptor beta chains drawn from one sample of a study of early T cells in non-severe SARS-CoV-2 infection. One entry per CDR3 protein results from TCRdb running MiXCR on the 5' RACE reads. This sample has 87,000 or so distinct CDR3 sequences, with roughly 15% found just once. Sequenced sample: whole blood. The receptor set was obtained from an adult who was a healthcare worker with PCR-confirmed SARS-CoV-2 infection or an uninfected control (not recorded which). Both conserved end residues are part of each CDR3. A D gene is named only where the DNA matches it firmly. Clone sizes are given selectively: once, few, many, or a class where the clone is expanded.

CDR3aa,CDR3nt,v_gene,d_gene,abundance,j_gene
CASSFSDRVRRNIQYF,TGTGCCAGCAGCTTCTCGGACAGGGTCAGGAGAAACATTCAGTACTTC,TRBV5-6,TRBD1,few,TRBJ2-4
CSAGAAYGYTF,TGCAGTGCCGGGGCGGCGTATGGCTACACCTTC,TRBV20-1,NA,NA,TRBJ1-2
CASSHLWRGGLETQYF,TGTGCCAGCAGCCACCTTTGGCGGGGGGGCCTAGAGACCCAGTACTTC,TRBV7-2,TRBD2,few,TRBJ2-5
CASSLDGQWAYYANTGELFF,TGTGCCAGCAGCTTAGATGGACAGTGGGCCTACTACGCGAACACCGGGGAGCTGTTTTTT,TRBV11-3,NA,NA,TRBJ2-2
CASSQDLERTDPPIYNEQFF,TGCGCCAGCAGCCAAGATTTAGAGCGGACAGACCCTCCCATCTACAATGAGCAGTTCTTC,TRBV4-1,NA,many,TRBJ2-1
CASSYRDWSENTIYF,TGTGCCAGCAGTTACAGGGATTGGTCTGAAAACACCATATATTTT,TRBV28,NA,NA,TRBJ1-3
CSVAGQSIMNTEAFF,TGCAGCGTTGCGGGACAGAGCATCATGAACACTGAAGCTTTCTTT,TRBV29-1,TRBD1,NA,TRBJ1-1
CSARVNRNYGYTF,TGCAGTGCTAGAGTCAACAGGAACTATGGCTACACCTTC,TRBV20-1,NA,few,TRBJ1-2
CASRLGQGVYEQYF,TGTGCCAGCCGCCTGGGACAGGGGGTCTACGAGCAGTACTTC,TRBV7-2,TRBD1,few,TRBJ2-7
CAWSSGTRREKLFF,TGTGCCTGGAGTTCAGGGACCCGGAGGGAAAAACTGTTTTTT,TRBV30,NA,NA,TRBJ1-4
CSGTSGNTQYF,TGCAGCGGGACTAGCGGGAATACGCAGTATTTT,TRBV29-1,TRBD2,NA,TRBJ2-3
CSARTKGVDSSPLHF,TGCAGTGCTAGAACTAAAGGGGTTGATAGTTCACCCCTCCACTTT,TRBV20-1,NA,NA,TRBJ1-6
CATDGTGAFF,TGTGCCACCGACGGCACTGGGGCTTTCTTT,TRBV24-1,NA,few,TRBJ1-1